The 14 T cell receptor beta chains below were found in one sample sequenced in a study of T cell changes during pregnancy in multiple sclerosis. Assay used: immunoSEQ multiplex PCR; TCRdb lists only in-frame clones, some missing. Of about 86,000 clones in the sample, approximately 90% are singletons; the top ten hold 1.5% to 2%. Material: peripheral blood, obtained in the first trimester of pregnancy. These receptors originate from a female donor in good health, enrolled as a control in a pregnancy study.

In this sample, this clone turned up once. The chain recombines TRBV15 with TRBJ1-2, with 8 bases lining up with TRBD1. Germline CDR1 and CDR2: LNHNV and YYDKDF (reference sequence). Trimming removed 5 bases from V and 4 bases from J; junction bases left unmatched: 9. The CDR3 loop spans 15 amino acids. The DNA for the CDR3 is TGTGCCACCAGCCCACGGACAGGGCAAAGCTATGGCTACACCTTC. It specifies CATSPRTGQSYGYTF.

The chain uses TRBV2 and TRBJ2-3; D unclear. Germline CDR1 and CDR2: SNHLY and FYNNEI. The CDR3 runs 16 residues. Between the trimmed V and J ends, which lost 5 bases and 0 bases, there was a span of 15 bases. CDR3 loop: CASSQLETPSTDTQYF. The DNA for the CDR3 is TGTGCCAGCAGTCAACTCGAGACTCCTAGCACAGATACGCAGTATTTT.

The V gene is TRBV6-5, the J gene TRBJ1-2; tentatively, D is TRBD1 (5 bases). Germline assignment: CDR1 MNHEY and CDR2 SVGAGI. The germline V and J ends were trimmed by 2 bases and 6 bases, with 10 bases remaining between them. There are 13 residues in the CDR3. The CDR3 loop reads CASSYGAGNGYTF. The DNA of the CDR3 is TGTGCCAGCAGTTACGGGGCAGGAAATGGCTACACCTTC.

The chain is built from TRBV10-3 and TRBJ2-1, with 9 bases fitting TRBD2. From germline, CDR1 is ENHRY and CDR2 SYGVKD. CDR3 size: 15 residues. V lost 6 bases, J lost 5 bases, and 8 bases stayed unmatched. The CDR3: CAISEAGGPNNEQFF. The CDR3 DNA follows: TGTGCCATCAGCGAAGCGGGGGGCCCTAACAATGAGCAGTTCTTC.

This chain links TRBV29-1 with TRBJ1-2, with D perhaps TRBD1 (6 bases). CDR1 SQVTM and CDR2 ANQGSEA come from the germline V gene. This CDR3 contains 13 residues. The V gene lost 2 bases and the J gene lost 4 bases, with 11 bases spanning the gap. The CDR3 nucleotides read TGCAGCGTTGAAAGGCAGGGGTTCTATGGCTACACCTTC. Amino acids: CSVERQGFYGYTF.

This chain connects TRBV19 to TRBJ2-7, with 10 bases identical to TRBD2. The trim removed 5 bases at V and 2 bases at J, leaving 3 bases unmatched. Looked up from germline, CDR1 is LNHDA and CDR2 is SQIVND (reference sequence). The CDR3 runs to 14 residues. The CDR3 loop reads CASSRLAGAYEQYF. The CDR3 coding sequence is TGTGCCAGTAGTCGGCTAGCGGGGGCCTACGAGCAGTACTTC.

The chain employs TRBV7-9 and TRBJ2-1; TRBD1 might be the D (5 bases). CDR3 length: 16 amino acids. Deletions cut 1 base from V and 1 base from J, with 11 bases between. Germline CDR1 is SEHNR and CDR2 is FQNEAQ (reference sequence). As DNA, the CDR3 is TGTGCCAGCAGCTTAGGTCCAGGGCTGTCCTACAATGAGCAGTTCTTC. Encoded protein: CASSLGPGLSYNEQFF.

V and J are TRBV27 and TRBJ2-5; D is ambiguous. CDR1 and CDR2 (germline): MNHEY, SMNVEV (reference sequence). The CDR3 runs 14 residues. Trimming pared 3 bases from V and 1 base from J, leaving 9 bases between. In DNA, the CDR3 is TGTGCCAGCAGTTTTGATAGCCTCCAAGAGACCCAGTACTTC. Residues: CASSFDSLQETQYF.

CDR3: CASSSYTGANNSPLHF. The DNA of the CDR3 is TGTGCCAGCAGCTCGTACACTGGAGCCAATAATTCACCCCTCCACTTT. The chain has TRBV7-9 and TRBJ1-6; D call uncertain. Per the germline V gene, CDR1 is SEHNR and CDR2 is FQNEAQ (reference sequence). The CDR3 loop spans 16 amino acids. Trimming stripped 4 bases from V and 5 bases from J, with 15 bases between. Full variable domain (missing parts from reference TRBV7-9 and TRBJ1-6): DTGVSQNPRHKITKRGQNVTFRCDPISEHNRLYWYRQTLGQGPEFLTYFQNEAQLEKSRLLSDRFSAERPKGSFSTLEIQRTEQGDSAMYLCASSSYTGANNSPLHFGNGTRLTVT.

V and J are TRBV11-2 and TRBJ1-1; 7 bases are a match to TRBD1. The CDR3 spans 14 residues. V shed 5 bases and J 5 bases; nucleotides not matched to a gene: 8. Germline CDR1 reads SGHAT; CDR2 reads FQNNGV. The CDR3 DNA reads as TGTGCCAGCAGCCCGGGGGACAGCCGGACTGAAGCTTTCTTT. This translates into CASSPGDSRTEAFF.

The chain has TRBV7-6 and TRBJ2-2; D may be TRBD2 (5 bases). The CDR3 is 16 residues long. V lost 1 base and J 6 bases, leaving 15 bases between the germline ends. The germline V gene has CDR1 SGHVS and CDR2 FNYEAQ. The CDR3 here is CASSLDEGVTAGELFF. DNA for the CDR3: TGTGCCAGCAGCTTAGATGAGGGAGTCACCGCCGGGGAGCTGTTTTTT. Complete variable domain (other parts from reference TRBV7-6 and TRBJ2-2): GAGVSQSPRYKVTKRGQDVALRCDPISGHVSLYWYRQALGQGPEFLTYFNYEAQQDKSGLPNDRFSAERPEGSISTLTIQRTEQRDSAMYRCASSLDEGVTAGELFFGEGSRLTVL.

This clone was counted once. V is TRBV4-3 and J is TRBJ2-2; 8 bases agree with TRBD1. Germline V CDR1 and CDR2: LGHNA, YSLEER. V shed 11 bases, J shed 4 bases, and the junction held 12 bases outside the gene matches. The CDR3 is 15 residues long. In DNA form, the CDR3 reads TGCGCCTCAGCGGTCCAGGGGGCCACCACCGGGGAGCTGTTTTTT. Translation: CASAVQGATTGELFF.

V and J are TRBV7-9 and TRBJ1-1; D may be TRBD1 (6 bases). V was trimmed by 3 bases and J by 5 bases, leaving 22 bases between them. The CDR3 loop spans 17 amino acids. Germline assignment: CDR1 SEHNR and CDR2 FQNEAQ (reference sequence). CDR3 in DNA: TGTGCCAGCAGCTTCACCGTAACAGCACAGGGAGGGACTGAAGCTTTCTTT. Protein sequence: CASSFTVTAQGGTEAFF.

The chain employs TRBV5-6 and TRBJ1-6, with D possibly TRBD1 on 6 matching bases. The CDR3 runs 14 residues. V dropped 5 bases and J dropped 7 bases, with 13 bases sitting between them. CDR1 is SGHDT, CDR2 YYEEEE, per germline. In DNA, the CDR3 is TGTGCCAGCAGAACCGGACAGAGGAATTCACCCCTCCACTTT. Its protein product is CASRTGQRNSPLHF.